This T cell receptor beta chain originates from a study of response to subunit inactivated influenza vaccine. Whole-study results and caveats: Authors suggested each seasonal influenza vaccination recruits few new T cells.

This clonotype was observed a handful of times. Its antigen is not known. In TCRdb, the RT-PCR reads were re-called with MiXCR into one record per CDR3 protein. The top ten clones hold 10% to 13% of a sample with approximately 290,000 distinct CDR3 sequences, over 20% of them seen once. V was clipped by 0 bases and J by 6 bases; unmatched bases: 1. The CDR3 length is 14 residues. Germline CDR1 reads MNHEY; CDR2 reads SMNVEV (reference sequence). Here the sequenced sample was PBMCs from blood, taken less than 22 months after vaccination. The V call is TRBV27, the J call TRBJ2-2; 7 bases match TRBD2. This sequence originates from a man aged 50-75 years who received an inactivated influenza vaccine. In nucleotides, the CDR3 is TGTGCCAGCAGTTTATCGACTAGCCCCGGGGAGCTGTTTTTT. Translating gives CASSLSTSPGELFF.